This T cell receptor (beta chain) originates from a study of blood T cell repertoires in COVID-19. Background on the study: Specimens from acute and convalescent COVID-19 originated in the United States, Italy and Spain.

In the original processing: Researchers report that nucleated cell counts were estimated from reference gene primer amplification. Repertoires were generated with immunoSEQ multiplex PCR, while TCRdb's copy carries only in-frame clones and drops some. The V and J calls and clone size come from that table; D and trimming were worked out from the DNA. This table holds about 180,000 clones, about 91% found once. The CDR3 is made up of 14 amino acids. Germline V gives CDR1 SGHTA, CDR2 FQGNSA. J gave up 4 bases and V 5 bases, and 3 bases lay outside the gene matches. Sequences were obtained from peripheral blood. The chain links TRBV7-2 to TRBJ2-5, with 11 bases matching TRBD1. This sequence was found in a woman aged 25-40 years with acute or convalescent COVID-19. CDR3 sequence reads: CASSIGTGGETQYF. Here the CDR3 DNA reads TGTGCCAGCAGCATCGGGACAGGGGGAGAGACCCAGTACTTC.